The present entry profiles one T cell receptor (beta chain) with its context. Its cognate antigen is unknown. It was with 60 Vbeta and 13 Jbeta primers that the PCR ran. Clones were read by immunoSEQ multiplex PCR, and TCRdb kept only the in-frame ones, dropping some. The data contain about 37,000 clones, 81% of them singletons. Trimming removed 6 bases from V and 5 bases from J, with 6 bases in between. The germline V gene has CDR1 SNHLY and CDR2 FYNNEI. CDR3 size: 11 residues. This specimen belongs to a study of cytomegalovirus exposure and HLA in healthy donors. Study-level points and caveats: According to a later analysis, most TCR beta chains associated with CMV appeared HLA-restricted.

The source is a woman in her 40s in good health and CMV-seronegative. The sample was PBMCs. The chain joins TRBV2 to TRBJ2-3; no reliable D call. The CDR3 spells CASSEVDTQYF. The CDR3 DNA reads as TGTGCCAGCAGCGAGGTAGATACGCAGTATTTT.